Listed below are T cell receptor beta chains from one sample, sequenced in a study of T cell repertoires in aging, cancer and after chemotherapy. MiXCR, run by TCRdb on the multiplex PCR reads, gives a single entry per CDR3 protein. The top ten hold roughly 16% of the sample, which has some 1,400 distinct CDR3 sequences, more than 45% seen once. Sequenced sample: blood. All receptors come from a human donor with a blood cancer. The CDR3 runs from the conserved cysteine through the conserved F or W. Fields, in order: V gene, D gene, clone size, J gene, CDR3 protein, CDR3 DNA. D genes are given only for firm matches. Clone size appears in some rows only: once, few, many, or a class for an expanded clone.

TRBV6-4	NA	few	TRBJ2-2	CASSVVEGGGELFF	TGTGCCAGCAGCGTAGTCGAGGGCGGCGGGGAGCTGTTTTTT
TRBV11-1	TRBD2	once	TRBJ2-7	CASRLAGGSEQYF	TGTGCCAGCAGACTAGCGGGAGGTTCCGAGCAGTACTTC
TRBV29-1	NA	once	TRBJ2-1	CSGQSDTYNEQFF	TGCAGCGGGCAGTCGGACACATACAATGAGCAGTTCTTC
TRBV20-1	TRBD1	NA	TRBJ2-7	CSARSSGTATYEQYF	TGCAGTGCTAGGAGTTCGGGGACAGCTACCTACGAGCAGTACTTC
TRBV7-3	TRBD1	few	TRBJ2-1	CASSFMGQGARNEQFF	TGTGCCAGCAGCTTCATGGGACAGGGGGCAAGAAATGAGCAGTTCTTC
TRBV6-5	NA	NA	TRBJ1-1	CASSYSVSGPEAFF	TGTGCCAGCAGTTACTCAGTCTCAGGCCCTGAAGCTTTCTTT
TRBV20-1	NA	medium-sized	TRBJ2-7	CSARVAGSSYEQYF	TGCAGTGCTAGAGTGGCGGGCAGCTCCTACGAGCAGTACTTC
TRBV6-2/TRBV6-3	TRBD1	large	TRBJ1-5	CASSSRGDSPPQHF	TGTGCCAGCAGTTCCAGGGGGGACTCACCACCCCAGCATTTT
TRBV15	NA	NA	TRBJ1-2	CATSRGQVAGYTF	TGTGCCACCAGCAGAGGACAGGTGGCTGGCTACACCTTC
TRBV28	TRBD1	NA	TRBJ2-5	CASSPDRGWETQYF	TGTGCCAGCAGTCCTGACAGGGGTTGGGAGACCCAGTACTTC
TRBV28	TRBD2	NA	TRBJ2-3	CASSLGREGTDTQYF	TGTGCCAGCAGTCTCGGGCGGGAGGGCACAGATACGCAGTATTTT
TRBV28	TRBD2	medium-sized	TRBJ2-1	CASSLMTSGGNEQFF	TGTGCCAGCAGTTTGATGACTAGCGGTGGAAATGAGCAGTTCTTC
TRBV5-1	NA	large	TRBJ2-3	CASSLAEPLTDTQYF	TGCGCCAGCAGCTTGGCTGAGCCACTCACAGATACGCAGTATTTT
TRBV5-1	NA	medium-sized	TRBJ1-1	CASSLDRGGGNTEAFF	TGCGCCAGCAGCTTGGATCGGGGCGGAGGGAACACTGAAGCTTTCTTT
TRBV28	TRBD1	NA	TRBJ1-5	CASSLPQGAGSNQPQHF	TGTGCCAGCAGTTTACCACAGGGGGCTGGAAGCAATCAGCCCCAGCATTTT
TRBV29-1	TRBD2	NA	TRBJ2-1	CSVDGTRSNEQFF	TGCAGCGTTGACGGGACTAGAAGCAATGAGCAGTTCTTC
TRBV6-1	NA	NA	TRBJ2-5	CASTIHLGVTLQETQYF	TGTGCCAGCACAATTCACTTGGGGGTCACTCTCCAAGAGACCCAGTACTTC
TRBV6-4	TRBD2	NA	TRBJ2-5	CASSPAAAGEGETQYF	TGTGCCAGCAGTCCGGCGGCAGCGGGAGAAGGAGAGACCCAGTACTTC